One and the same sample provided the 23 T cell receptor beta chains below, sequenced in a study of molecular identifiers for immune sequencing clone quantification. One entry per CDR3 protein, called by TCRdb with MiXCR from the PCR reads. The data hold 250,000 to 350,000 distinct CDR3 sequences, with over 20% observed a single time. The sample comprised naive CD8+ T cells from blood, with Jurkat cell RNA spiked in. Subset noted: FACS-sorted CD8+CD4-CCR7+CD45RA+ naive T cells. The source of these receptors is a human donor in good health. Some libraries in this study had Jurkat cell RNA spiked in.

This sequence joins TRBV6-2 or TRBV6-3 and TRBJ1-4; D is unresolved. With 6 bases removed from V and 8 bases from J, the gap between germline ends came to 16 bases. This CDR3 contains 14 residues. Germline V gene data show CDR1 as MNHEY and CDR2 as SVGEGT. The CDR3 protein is CASRLPSSNEKLFF. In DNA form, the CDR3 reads TGTGCCAGCAGGCTACCATCGTCCAACGAAAAACTGTTTTTT.

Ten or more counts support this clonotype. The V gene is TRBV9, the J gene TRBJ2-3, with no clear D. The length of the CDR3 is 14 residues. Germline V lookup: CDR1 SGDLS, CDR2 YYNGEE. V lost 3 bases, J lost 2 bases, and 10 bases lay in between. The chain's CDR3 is CASSGDFSTDTQYF. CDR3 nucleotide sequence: TGTGCCAGCAGCGGTGACTTCTCCACAGATACGCAGTATTTT.

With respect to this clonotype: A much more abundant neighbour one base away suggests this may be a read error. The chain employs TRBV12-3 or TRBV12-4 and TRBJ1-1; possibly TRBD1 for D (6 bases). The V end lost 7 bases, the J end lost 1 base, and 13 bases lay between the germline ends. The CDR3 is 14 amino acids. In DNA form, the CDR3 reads TGTGCCAGCATTGGAGGGGGGAAGAACACTGAAGCTTTCTTT. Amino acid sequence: CASIGGGKNTEAFF.

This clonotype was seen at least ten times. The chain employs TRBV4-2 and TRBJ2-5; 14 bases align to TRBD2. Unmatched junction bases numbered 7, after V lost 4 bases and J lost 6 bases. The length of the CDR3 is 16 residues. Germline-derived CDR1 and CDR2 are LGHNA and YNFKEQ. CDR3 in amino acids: CASSPAGTSGSKTQYF. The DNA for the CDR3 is TGTGCCAGCAGCCCTGCCGGGACTAGCGGGAGTAAGACCCAGTACTTC.

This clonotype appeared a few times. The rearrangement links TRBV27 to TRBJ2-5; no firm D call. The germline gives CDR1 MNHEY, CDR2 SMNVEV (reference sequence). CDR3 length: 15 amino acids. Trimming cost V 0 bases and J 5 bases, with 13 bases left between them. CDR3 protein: CASSLSARPLETQYF. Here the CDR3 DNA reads TGTGCCAGCAGTTTATCCGCACGACCATTGGAGACCCAGTACTTC.

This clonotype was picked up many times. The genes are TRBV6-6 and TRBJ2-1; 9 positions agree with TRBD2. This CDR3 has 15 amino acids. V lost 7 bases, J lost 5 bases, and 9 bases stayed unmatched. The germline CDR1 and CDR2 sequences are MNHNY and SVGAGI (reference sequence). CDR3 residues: CASTLTQRGDNEQFF. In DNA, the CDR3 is TGTGCCAGCACCCTGACTCAGCGGGGGGACAATGAGCAGTTCTTC.

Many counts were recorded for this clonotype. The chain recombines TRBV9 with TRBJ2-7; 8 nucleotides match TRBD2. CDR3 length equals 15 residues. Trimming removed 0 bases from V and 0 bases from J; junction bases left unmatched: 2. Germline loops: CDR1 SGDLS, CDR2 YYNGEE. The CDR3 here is CASSVGGTSSYEQYF. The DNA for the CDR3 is TGTGCCAGCAGCGTAGGCGGGACTAGCTCCTACGAGCAGTACTTC.

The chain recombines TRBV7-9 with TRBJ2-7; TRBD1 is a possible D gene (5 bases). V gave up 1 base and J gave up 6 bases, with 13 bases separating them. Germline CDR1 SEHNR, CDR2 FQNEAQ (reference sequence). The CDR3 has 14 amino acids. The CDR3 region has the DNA TGTGCCAGCAGCTTAGAGGGGTCAGGTTCCGAGCAGTACTTC. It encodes CASSLEGSGSEQYF.

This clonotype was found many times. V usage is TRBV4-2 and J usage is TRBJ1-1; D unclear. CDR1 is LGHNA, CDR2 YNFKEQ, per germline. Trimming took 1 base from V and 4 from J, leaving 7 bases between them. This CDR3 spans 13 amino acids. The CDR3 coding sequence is TGTGCCAGCAGCCAAGTTGGCATCACTGAAGCTTTCTTT. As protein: CASSQVGITEAFF.

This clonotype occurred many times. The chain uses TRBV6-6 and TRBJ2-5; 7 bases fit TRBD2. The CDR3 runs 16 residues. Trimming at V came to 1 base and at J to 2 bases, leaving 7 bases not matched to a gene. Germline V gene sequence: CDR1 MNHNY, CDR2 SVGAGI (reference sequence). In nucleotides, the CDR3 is TGTGCCAGCAGTTACTGGGGACTAACCTTGCAAGAGACCCAGTACTTC. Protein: CASSYWGLTLQETQYF.

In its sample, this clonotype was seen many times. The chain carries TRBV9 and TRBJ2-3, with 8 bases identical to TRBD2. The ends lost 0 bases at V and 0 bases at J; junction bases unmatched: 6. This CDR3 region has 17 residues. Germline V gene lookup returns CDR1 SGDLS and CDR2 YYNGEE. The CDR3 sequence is CASSVALAGASTDTQYF. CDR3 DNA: TGTGCCAGCAGCGTAGCCCTAGCGGGCGCTAGCACAGATACGCAGTATTTT.

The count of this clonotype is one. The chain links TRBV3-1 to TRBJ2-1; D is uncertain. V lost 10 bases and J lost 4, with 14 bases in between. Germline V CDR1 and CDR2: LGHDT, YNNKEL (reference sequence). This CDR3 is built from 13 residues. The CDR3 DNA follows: TGTGCCACCAGTGAGACGAATTACAATGAGCAGTTCTTC. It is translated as CATSETNYNEQFF.

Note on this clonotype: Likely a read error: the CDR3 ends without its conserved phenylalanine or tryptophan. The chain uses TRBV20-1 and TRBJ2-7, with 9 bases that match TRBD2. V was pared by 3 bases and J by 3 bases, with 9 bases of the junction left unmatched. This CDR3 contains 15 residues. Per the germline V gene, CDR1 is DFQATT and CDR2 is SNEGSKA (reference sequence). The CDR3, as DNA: TGCAGTGCTAGGGGGTCTCTAGCGGGACTCTACGAGCAGTACCTC. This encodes CSARGSLAGLYEQYL.

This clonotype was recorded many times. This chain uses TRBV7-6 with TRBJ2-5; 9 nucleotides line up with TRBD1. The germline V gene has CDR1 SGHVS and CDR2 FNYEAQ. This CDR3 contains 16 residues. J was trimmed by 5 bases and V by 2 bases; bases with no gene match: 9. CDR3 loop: CASSLTRTGTGETQYF. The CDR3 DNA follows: TGTGCCAGCAGCTTAACCCGAACAGGGACAGGGGAGACCCAGTACTTC.

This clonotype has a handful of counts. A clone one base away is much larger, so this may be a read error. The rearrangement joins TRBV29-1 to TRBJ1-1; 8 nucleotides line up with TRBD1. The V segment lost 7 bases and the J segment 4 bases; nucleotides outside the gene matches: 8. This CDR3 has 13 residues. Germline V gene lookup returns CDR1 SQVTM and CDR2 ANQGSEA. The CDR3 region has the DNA TGCAGCGGAGTACAGGGGGTGGCCACTGAAGCTTTCTTT. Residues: CSGVQGVATEAFF.

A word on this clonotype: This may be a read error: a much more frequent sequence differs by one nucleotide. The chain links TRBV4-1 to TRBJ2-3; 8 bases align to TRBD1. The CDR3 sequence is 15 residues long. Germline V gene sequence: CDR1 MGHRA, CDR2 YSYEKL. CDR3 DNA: TGCGCCGGCAGCCATCAGGGGGCAAGCACAGATACGCAGTATTTT. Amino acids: CAGSHQGASTDTQYF.

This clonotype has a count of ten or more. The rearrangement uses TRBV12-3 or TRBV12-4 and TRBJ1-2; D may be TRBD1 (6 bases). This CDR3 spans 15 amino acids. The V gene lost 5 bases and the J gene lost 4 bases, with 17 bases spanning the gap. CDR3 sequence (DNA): TGTGCCAGCAGTCTCCGGGGGGCGCGGGTCTATGGCTACACCTTC. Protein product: CASSLRGARVYGYTF.

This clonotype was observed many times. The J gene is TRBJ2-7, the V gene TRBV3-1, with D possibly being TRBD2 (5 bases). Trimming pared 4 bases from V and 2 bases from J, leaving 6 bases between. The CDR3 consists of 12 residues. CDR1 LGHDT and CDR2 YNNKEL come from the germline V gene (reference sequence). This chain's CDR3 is CASSPGTYEQYF. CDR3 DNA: TGTGCCAGCAGCCCCGGGACCTACGAGCAGTACTTC.

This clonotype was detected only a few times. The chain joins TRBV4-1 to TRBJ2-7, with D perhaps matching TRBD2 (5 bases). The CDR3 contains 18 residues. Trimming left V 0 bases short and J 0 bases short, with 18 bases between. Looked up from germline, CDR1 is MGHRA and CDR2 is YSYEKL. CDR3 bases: TGCGCCAGCAGCCAAGATAAGTTCGGACTCGGAAACTCCTACGAGCAGTACTTC. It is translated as CASSQDKFGLGNSYEQYF.

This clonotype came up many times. This chain's CDR3 is CASSQGTGVTYEQYF. The CDR3 nucleotides read TGCGCCAGCAGCCAAGGGACAGGGGTTACCTACGAGCAGTACTTC. The chain joins TRBV4-1 to TRBJ2-7, with 9 bases matching TRBD1. The CDR3 has 15 residues. Trimming cost V 1 base and J 2 bases; bases outside gene matches: 3. Germline V gene data show CDR1 as MGHRA and CDR2 as YSYEKL.

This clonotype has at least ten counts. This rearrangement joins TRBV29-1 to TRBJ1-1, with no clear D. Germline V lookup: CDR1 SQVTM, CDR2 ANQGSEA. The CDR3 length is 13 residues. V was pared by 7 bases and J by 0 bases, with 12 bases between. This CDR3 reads CSAERPMNTEAFF. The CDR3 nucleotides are TGCAGCGCAGAACGGCCCATGAACACTGAAGCTTTCTTT.

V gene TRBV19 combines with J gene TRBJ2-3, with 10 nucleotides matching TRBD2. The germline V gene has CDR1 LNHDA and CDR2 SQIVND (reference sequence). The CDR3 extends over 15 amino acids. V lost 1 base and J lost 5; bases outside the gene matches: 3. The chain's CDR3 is CASSIVSGGLDTQYF. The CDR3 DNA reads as TGTGCCAGTAGTATAGTTAGCGGGGGGTTAGATACGCAGTATTTT. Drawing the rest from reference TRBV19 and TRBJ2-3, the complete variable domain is DGGITQSPKYLFRKEGQNVTLSCEQNLNHDAMYWYRQDPGQGLRLIYYSQIVNDFQKGDIAEGYSVSREKKESFPLTVTSAQKNPTAFYLCASSIVSGGLDTQYFGPGTRLTVL.

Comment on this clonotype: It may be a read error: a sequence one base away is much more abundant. CDR3 residues: CASSSSQALRSGNTIYF. In DNA, the CDR3 is TGTGCCAGCAGCTCCTCTCAGGCCCTTCGTTCTGGAAACACCATATATTTT. The chain links TRBV7-9 to TRBJ1-3; no firm D call. The CDR3 runs 17 residues. Germline V gives CDR1 SEHNR, CDR2 FQNEAQ (reference sequence). V lost 4 bases, J lost 1 base, and 17 bases lay in between.